The sequence of this T cell receptor beta chain was determined in a study of blood T cells in healthy people across ages. Notes on the study in general: Both higher diversity and more naive CD4+ cells marked long-lived donors when set against aged donors.

Primed by a sample-barcoded 5' primer and a J-beta primer mix, a second PCR proceeded for about 7 to 12 cycles. TCRdb ran MiXCR on the 5' RACE reads and lists one entry per CDR3 protein. The data hold under 700,000 distinct CDR3 sequences, with less than 25% observed a single time. About this clonotype itself: Its matching antigen is unknown.

The individuals who served as donors were healthy Caucasians living in Russia, aged about 6 to 100. Germline assignment: CDR1 SGHDT and CDR2 YYEEEE. V was cut by 0 bases and J by 0 bases, with 11 bases left in between. CDR3 size: 16 residues. These data are also associated with another study on T cells of mothers and their children.

The source of this sequence is a boy between 10 and 17 years old in good health. Sequencing input: blood. The chain has TRBV5-6 and TRBJ2-3; weak D call: TRBD2 (6 bases). The CDR3 reads CASSLARGSSTDTQYF. The CDR3 bases are TGTGCCAGCAGCTTGGCCCGGGGGAGTAGCACAGATACGCAGTATTTT.